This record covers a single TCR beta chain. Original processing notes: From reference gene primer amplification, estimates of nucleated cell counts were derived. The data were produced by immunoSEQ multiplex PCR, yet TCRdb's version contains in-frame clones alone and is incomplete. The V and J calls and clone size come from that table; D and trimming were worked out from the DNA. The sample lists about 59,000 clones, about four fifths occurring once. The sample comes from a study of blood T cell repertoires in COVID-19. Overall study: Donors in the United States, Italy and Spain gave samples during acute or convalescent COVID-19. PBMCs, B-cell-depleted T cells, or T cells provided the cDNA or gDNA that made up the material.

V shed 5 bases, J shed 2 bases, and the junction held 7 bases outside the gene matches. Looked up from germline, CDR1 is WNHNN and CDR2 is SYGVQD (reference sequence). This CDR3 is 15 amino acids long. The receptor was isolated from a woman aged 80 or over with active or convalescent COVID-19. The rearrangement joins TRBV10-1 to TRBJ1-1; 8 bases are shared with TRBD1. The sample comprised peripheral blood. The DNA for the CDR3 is TGCGCCAGCAGTCCTCGGACAGGGCAAAACACTGAAGCTTTCTTT. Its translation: CASSPRTGQNTEAFF.